Following are 27 T cell receptor beta chains from one sample sequenced in a study of cytomegalovirus exposure and HLA in healthy donors. Amplification used 60 Vbeta primers and 13 Jbeta primers. The table came from immunoSEQ multiplex PCR; TCRdb's copy has only in-frame clones and leaves some out. Found here are about 170,000 clones, roughly 84% of them singletons; the top ten hold around 1.3%. Material: PBMCs. The receptors originated from a boy aged 2 to 10 in good health and CMV-seronegative.

The chain links TRBV7-7 to TRBJ1-2; 9 bases are shared with TRBD1. Germline loops: CDR1 SSHAT, CDR2 FNYEAQ (reference sequence). The CDR3 length is 16 residues. V was clipped by 6 bases and J by 3 bases; unmatched bases: 11. Here the CDR3 reads CASRSPGQGRDYGYTF. CDR3 coding DNA: TGTGCCAGCAGATCACCGGGACAGGGACGGGACTATGGCTACACCTTC.

Turning to this clone: Other DNA sequences in this sample translate to the same CDR3. V gene TRBV18 combines with J gene TRBJ2-5, with no clear D. This CDR3 comprises 13 residues. Trimming shortened V by 3 bases and J by 4 bases, and 9 bases separated the two germline ends. In germline, CDR1 is KGHSH, CDR2 LQKENI. Here the CDR3 DNA reads TGTGCCAGCTCACCCGGGTTAGGAGAGACCCAGTACTTC. This codes for CASSPGLGETQYF.

The rearrangement links TRBV27 to TRBJ1-2, with 9 bases that match TRBD1. Looked up from germline, CDR1 is MNHEY and CDR2 is SMNVEV (reference sequence). The CDR3 extends over 16 amino acids. V was clipped by 6 bases and J by 3 bases; unmatched bases: 11. CDR3 residues: CASSRGTGRIDYGYTF. The CDR3 DNA reads as TGTGCCAGCAGCCGAGGGACAGGGCGGATTGACTATGGCTACACCTTC.

V is TRBV30 and J is TRBJ1-1, with 8 bases identical to TRBD1. Per germline, CDR1 GTSNPN and CDR2 SVGIG (reference sequence). J gave up 1 base and V 8 bases, and 3 bases lay outside the gene matches. This CDR3 has 12 amino acids. The DNA of the CDR3 is TGTGCCGGACAGGGCAGGAACACTGAAGCTTTCTTT. Encoded protein: CAGQGRNTEAFF. Full variable domain (missing parts from reference TRBV30 and TRBJ1-1): SQTIHQWPATLVQPVGSPLSLECTVEGTSNPNLYWYRQAAGRGLQLLFYSVGIGQISSEVPQNLSASRPQDRQFILSSKKLLLSDSGFYLCAGQGRNTEAFFGQGTRLTVV.

This clone was found a few times. The chain couples TRBV7-2 to TRBJ2-2; TRBD2 matches 11 bases. The CDR3 has 17 residues. Per the germline V gene, CDR1 is SGHTA and CDR2 is FQGNSA. The V gene end was trimmed by 5 bases and the J gene end by 5 bases; junction bases not matched to a gene: 10. The CDR3 DNA follows: TGTGCCAGCAGCGCCAAAACTAGCGGGAGAAGGACCGGGGAGCTGTTTTTT. Translation: CASSAKTSGRRTGELFF.

V is TRBV6-1 and J is TRBJ2-7, with a weak D call TRBD1 (6 bases). The V gene's germline CDR1 is MNHNS and CDR2 SASEGT. The V end was cut by 1 base, the J end by 3 bases, with 13 bases between. CDR3 length equals 15 residues. CDR3 sequence (DNA): TGTGCCAGCAGTGAAGTAGGACAGAGATTCTACGAGCAGTACGTC. Its protein product is CASSEVGQRFYEQYV.

Here the CDR3 DNA reads TGTGCCAGCAGATCTAGTCACGGCTCCTACAATGAGCAGTTCTTC. Protein product: CASRSSHGSYNEQFF. The V call is TRBV7-2, the J call TRBJ2-1; D is unresolved. CDR1 is SGHTA and CDR2 is FQGNSA in the germline V gene. The CDR3 loop spans 15 amino acids. V gave up 6 bases and J gave up 0 bases, with 12 bases separating them.

The chain links TRBV2 to TRBJ1-1; D uncertain. The V gene's germline CDR1 is SNHLY and CDR2 FYNNEI. The CDR3 is 14 residues long. Deletions cut 1 base from V and 2 bases from J, with 8 bases between. CDR3 protein: CASSEEGGNTEAFF. CDR3 nucleotides: TGTGCCAGCAGTGAAGAAGGCGGTAACACTGAAGCTTTCTTT.

The rearrangement links TRBV7-8 to TRBJ2-7, with D possibly being TRBD2 (6 bases). Germline CDR1 and CDR2: SGHVS and FQNEAQ. Deletions cut 4 bases from V and 7 bases from J, with 17 bases between. The CDR3 sequence is 14 residues long. The chain's CDR3 is CASSSSSASWEQYF. The CDR3, as DNA: TGTGCCAGCAGCTCTTCTAGCGCCTCTTGGGAGCAGTACTTC.

In its sample, this clone was seen once. The genes are TRBV15 and TRBJ1-1; D is ambiguous. Germline CDR1 and CDR2: LNHNV and YYDKDF (reference sequence). The CDR3 loop spans 17 amino acids. Deletions cut 3 bases from V and 0 bases from J, with 17 bases between. The CDR3: CATSRQPAVRMNTEAFF. The CDR3 DNA reads as TGTGCCACCAGCAGGCAGCCAGCGGTCAGAATGAACACTGAAGCTTTCTTT.

The chain recombines TRBV29-1 with TRBJ2-7, with D possibly TRBD2 on 5 matching bases. The V gene lost 7 bases and the J gene lost 5 bases, with 12 bases spanning the gap. The germline V gene has CDR1 SQVTM and CDR2 ANQGSEA. This CDR3 has 11 residues. As DNA, the CDR3 is TGCAGCGCCGGAGGAGAACACGAGCAGTACTTC. Translating it yields CSAGGEHEQYF.

V and J are TRBV20-1 and TRBJ2-1; 7 positions match TRBD2. The germline V gene has CDR1 DFQATT and CDR2 SNEGSKA (reference sequence). The CDR3 is made up of 11 amino acids. The junction had 3 bases not matched to a gene; V was cut back by 7 bases and J by 6 bases. The CDR3 region is CSVRERNEQFF. CDR3 DNA sequence: TGCAGTGTGCGGGAGCGCAATGAGCAGTTCTTC.

This clone was detected once. This sequence joins TRBV23-1 and TRBJ2-7, with a possible D match to TRBD2 (7 bases). TRBV23-1 is reported as an ORF; its role is uncertain. CDR3 length: 14 residues. Between the trimmed V and J ends, which lost 5 bases and 5 bases, there was a span of 16 bases. The CDR3 is CASSGGGRGNEQYF. The CDR3 nucleotides read TGCGCCAGCAGTGGGGGAGGGAGGGGGAACGAGCAGTACTTC.

This sequence joins TRBV30 and TRBJ1-1, with TRBD1 as a possible D gene (5 bases). This CDR3 is built from 14 residues. V was clipped by 4 bases and J by 6 bases, with 18 bases between them. Germline V gene lookup returns CDR1 GTSNPN and CDR2 SVGIG (reference sequence). The CDR3 protein is CAWTPGGVSAEAFF. For the CDR3, the DNA is TGTGCCTGGACCCCCGGAGGGGTTTCGGCTGAAGCTTTCTTT.

This chain uses TRBV7-9 with TRBJ1-2, with 9 bases lining up with TRBD1. From germline, CDR1 is SEHNR and CDR2 FQNEAQ (reference sequence). The CDR3 contains 13 residues. Unmatched junction bases numbered 5, after V lost 5 bases and J lost 7 bases. As DNA, the CDR3 is TGTGCCAGCAGCCCGGGACAGGGAAGTGGCTACACCTTC. Its translation: CASSPGQGSGYTF.

This sequence joins TRBV7-8 and TRBJ2-1; a possible D gene is TRBD2 (7 bases). Between the trimmed V and J ends, which lost 1 base and 5 bases, there was a span of 15 bases. This CDR3 has 16 residues. CDR1 SGHVS and CDR2 FQNEAQ come from the germline V gene. The CDR3: CASSLEAGGGHNEQFF. The CDR3 DNA reads as TGTGCCAGCAGCTTAGAGGCTGGCGGGGGCCACAATGAGCAGTTCTTC. The complete variable domain, with remaining parts taken from reference TRBV7-8 and TRBJ2-1, reads GAGVSQSPRYKVAKRGQDVALRCDPISGHVSLFWYQQALGQGPEFLTYFQNEAQLDKSGLPSDRFFAERPEGSVSTLKIQRTQQEDSAVYLCASSLEAGGGHNEQFFGPGTRLTVL.

The rearrangement joins TRBV7-5 to TRBJ2-1; TRBD2 is the table's D call and was not checked against the DNA. TRBV7-5 is classified as a pseudogene. The CDR3 is 13 amino acids. The CDR3 region is CARSPAAKDEQFF. For the CDR3, the DNA is TGTGCCAGAAGCCCCGCGGCTAAGGATGAGCAGTTCTTC.

The rearrangement links TRBV25-1 to TRBJ2-3; 7 bases align to TRBD1. In germline, CDR1 is MGHDK, CDR2 SYGVNS. This CDR3 has 15 amino acids. Losses at the gene ends were 4 bases for V and 6 bases for J; bases not matched to a gene: 10. Here the CDR3 reads CASSGDVGTADTQYF. DNA for the CDR3: TGTGCCAGCAGTGGGGATGTCGGGACAGCCGATACGCAGTATTTT.

CDR3 coding DNA: TGTGCCAGCAGCGCATTACAGGCCAACACTGAAGCTTTCTTT. Translating it yields CASSALQANTEAFF. The chain employs TRBV9 and TRBJ1-1; possibly TRBD1 for D (5 bases). The CDR3 totals 14 residues. Germline CDR1 and CDR2: SGDLS and YYNGEE. The ends were cut back, 3 bases at V and 2 bases at J, with 11 bases in the middle. Complete variable domain (other parts from reference TRBV9 and TRBJ1-1): DSGVTQTPKHLITATGQRVTLRCSPRSGDLSVYWYQQSLDQGLQFLIQYYNGEERAKGNILERFSAQQFPDLHSELNLSSLELGDSALYFCASSALQANTEAFFGQGTRLTVV.

This clone has a single count. This sequence joins TRBV18 and TRBJ2-7; 8 nucleotides align to TRBD1. The V and J ends lost 3 bases and 0 bases, in that order; junction bases with no gene match: 4. The germline V gene has CDR1 KGHSH and CDR2 LQKENI. The CDR3 is made up of 15 amino acids. The CDR3 sequence: CASSPRTGSSYEQYF. The DNA for the CDR3 is TGTGCCAGCTCACCCCGGACAGGGAGCTCCTACGAGCAGTACTTC. Using reference TRBV18 and TRBJ2-7 for the parts outside the CDR3, the full variable domain is NAGVMQNPRHLVRRRGQEARLRCSPMKGHSHVYWYRQLPEEGLKFMVYLQKENIIDESGMPKERFSAEFPKEGPSILRIQQVVRGDSAAYFCASSPRTGSSYEQYFGPGTRLTVT.

J is TRBJ1-5 and V is TRBV6-1, with TRBD1 as a possible D gene (5 bases). CDR1 is MNHNS, CDR2 SASEGT, per germline. Trimming cost V 1 base and J 5 bases, with 12 bases left between them. This CDR3 region has 15 residues. The CDR3 DNA follows: TGTGCCAGCAGTGAAGGAACAGGTAGACATCAGCCCCAGCATTTT. Translation gives CASSEGTGRHQPQHF.

Only a few counts were recorded for this clone. The chain has TRBV7-6 and TRBJ2-7; 9 positions match TRBD2. Per the germline V gene, CDR1 is SGHVS and CDR2 is FNYEAQ. The CDR3 is 15 amino acids. The trim removed 5 bases at V and 3 bases at J, leaving 8 bases unmatched. The DNA of the CDR3 is TGTGCCAGCAGCAAAGGAGCGGGAGGAAGCTACGAGCAGTACTTC. It encodes CASSKGAGGSYEQYF. The whole variable domain, remainder taken from reference TRBV7-6 and TRBJ2-7, is GAGVSQSPRYKVTKRGQDVALRCDPISGHVSLYWYRQALGQGPEFLTYFNYEAQQDKSGLPNDRFSAERPEGSISTLTIQRTEQRDSAMYRCASSKGAGGSYEQYFGPGTRLTVT.

This clone has more than one count but fewer than ten. The V call is TRBV7-2, the J call TRBJ1-2; 10 bases line up with TRBD1. Germline V CDR1 and CDR2: SGHTA, FQGNSA. CDR3 size: 16 residues. V gave up 5 bases and J gave up 8 bases; unmatched junction bases: 14. The CDR3 loop is CASSPVTGQGIEGYTF. The CDR3 nucleotides read TGTGCCAGCAGCCCAGTAACGGGACAGGGGATTGAGGGCTACACCTTC.

This clone was recorded only once. The chain joins TRBV5-6 to TRBJ2-3; 10 bases fit TRBD2. The CDR3 consists of 15 residues. The germline gives CDR1 SGHDT, CDR2 YYEEEE. V was clipped by 2 bases and J by 2 bases; unmatched bases: 2. CDR3 in amino acids: CASSFGTSATDTQYF. CDR3 sequence (DNA): TGTGCCAGCAGCTTTGGGACTAGCGCCACAGATACGCAGTATTTT.

V gene TRBV30 combines with J gene TRBJ1-2, with TRBD1 as a possible D gene (5 bases). Germline assignment: CDR1 GTSNPN and CDR2 SVGIG (reference sequence). Deletions cut 0 bases from V and 3 bases from J, with 8 bases between. The CDR3 is made up of 13 amino acids. CDR3 coding DNA: TGTGCCTGGAGTGTATTGACAGACTATGGCTACACCTTC. The encoded protein is CAWSVLTDYGYTF.

V and J are TRBV25-1 and TRBJ2-3; unclear D gene. Germline V lookup: CDR1 MGHDK, CDR2 SYGVNS. This CDR3 is 10 amino acids long. Trimming left V 8 bases short and J 4 bases short, with 4 bases between. In nucleotides, the CDR3 is TGTGCCAGCTATTCAGATACGCAGTATTTT. It encodes CASYSDTQYF.

V usage is TRBV6-5 and J usage is TRBJ1-3; D is uncertain. This CDR3 is built from 14 residues. Trimming removed 7 bases at V and 6 bases at J, with 16 bases between. CDR1 and CDR2 from the germline V gene are MNHEY and SVGAGI. This CDR3 is CASTGPGGSNTIYF. The CDR3, as DNA: TGTGCCAGCACTGGCCCGGGTGGGTCAAACACCATATATTTT.